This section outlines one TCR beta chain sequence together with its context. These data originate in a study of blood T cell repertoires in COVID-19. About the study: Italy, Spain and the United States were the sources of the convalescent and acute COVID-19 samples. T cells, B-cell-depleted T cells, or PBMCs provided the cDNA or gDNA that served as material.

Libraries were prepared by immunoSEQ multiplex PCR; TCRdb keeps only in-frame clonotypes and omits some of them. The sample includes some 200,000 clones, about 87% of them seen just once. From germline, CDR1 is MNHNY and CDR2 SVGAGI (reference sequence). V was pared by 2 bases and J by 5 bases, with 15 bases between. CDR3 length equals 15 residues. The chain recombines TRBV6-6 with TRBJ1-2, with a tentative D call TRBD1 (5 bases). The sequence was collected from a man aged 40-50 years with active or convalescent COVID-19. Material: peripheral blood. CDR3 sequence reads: CASSYPVERGYGYTF. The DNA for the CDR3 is TGTGCCAGCAGTTACCCCGTCGAACGGGGGTATGGCTACACCTTC.